Shown below are 20 T cell receptor beta chains from a single sample sequenced in a study of cytomegalovirus exposure and HLA in healthy donors (dated by TCRdb to 2017 to 2019). Library preparation used the immunoSEQ multiplex PCR assay. The multiplex PCR relied on a mix of 60 forward primers for TCR Vbeta segments and 13 reverse primers for TCR Jbeta segments. TCRdb holds this immuneACCESS table with in-frame rearrangements only. Some clones are missing; in checked studies, unresolved V genes explain under half, and the rest has no known cause. The sample profile shows 110,000 to 150,000 clones; around 83% of them were found once. Roughly 1.3% of the sample is taken by the ten largest. Input material: PBMCs. These receptors were collected from a male donor in good health and CMV-seropositive.

V usage is TRBV19 and J usage is TRBJ1-5; tentative D call: TRBD1 (6 bases). This CDR3 has 14 amino acids. Germline CDR1 LNHDA, CDR2 SQIVND (reference sequence). V shed 3 bases and J shed 2 bases, with 8 bases lying between them. CDR3 sequence reads: CASSIKGGNQPQHF. In DNA, the CDR3 is TGTGCCAGTAGTATTAAGGGGGGCAATCAGCCCCAGCATTTT. The entire variable domain, with the rest obtained from reference TRBV19 and TRBJ1-5, is as follows: DGGITQSPKYLFRKEGQNVTLSCEQNLNHDAMYWYRQDPGQGLRLIYYSQIVNDFQKGDIAEGYSVSREKKESFPLTVTSAQKNPTAFYLCASSIKGGNQPQHFGDGTRLSIL.

The CDR3 loop reads CAKRGQGGGNTIYF. CDR3 nucleotides: TGTGCCAAACGGGGACAGGGAGGCGGAAACACCATATATTTT. J is TRBJ1-3 and V is TRBV6-9, with 9 bases matching TRBD1. The V gene end was trimmed by 10 bases and the J gene end by 4 bases; junction bases not matched to a gene: 8. CDR1 and CDR2 from the germline V gene are MNHGY and SVAAGI. This CDR3 is built from 14 residues.

This chain connects TRBV13 to TRBJ2-1; weak D call: TRBD2 (5 bases). Trimming took off 5 bases at V and 8 bases at J, with 22 bases between the two ends. Germline CDR1 PRHDT, CDR2 FYEKMQ (reference sequence). There are 16 residues in the CDR3. The CDR3 spells CASSPLTSRNDDEQFF. The CDR3 nucleotides read TGTGCCAGCAGCCCCCTAACTAGTAGGAATGACGATGAGCAGTTCTTC. Looking up the rest from reference TRBV13 and TRBJ2-1 gives the full variable domain: AAGVIQSPRHLIKEKRETATLKCYPIPRHDTVYWYQQGPGQDPQFLISFYEKMQSDKGSIPDRFSAQQFSDYHSELNMSSLELGDSALYFCASSPLTSRNDDEQFFGPGTRLTVL.

The rearrangement links TRBV5-1 to TRBJ1-3; 12 bases map to TRBD1. The length of the CDR3 is 15 residues. Germline CDR1 is SGHRS and CDR2 is YFSETQ. V lost 4 bases and J lost 5; bases outside the gene matches: 4. The CDR3 protein is CASSTGQGARNTIYF. The CDR3, as DNA: TGCGCCAGCAGCACGGGACAGGGGGCGAGAAACACCATATATTTT. The full variable domain, its missing parts supplied by reference TRBV5-1 and TRBJ1-3, is KAGVTQTPRYLIKTRGQQVTLSCSPISGHRSVSWYQQTPGQGLQFLFEYFSETQRNKGNFPGRFSGRQFSNSRSEMNVSTLELGDSALYLCASSTGQGARNTIYFGEGSWLTVV.

J is TRBJ2-5 and V is TRBV18; TRBD1 matches 9 bases. Near its end, the DNA agrees better with TRBJ2-7, so the J call may be wrong. This CDR3 has 15 residues. The V gene's germline CDR1 is KGHSH and CDR2 LQKENI. For the CDR3, the DNA is TGTGCCAGCTCACCACCTGGACAGGGGACCAACGAGCAGTACTTC. It codes for CASSPPGQGTNEQYF.

This clone has just one count. V and J are TRBV10-3 and TRBJ2-5; 11 bases agree with TRBD2. The CDR3 is made up of 17 amino acids. Germline loops: CDR1 ENHRY, CDR2 SYGVKD. V dropped 5 bases and J dropped 4; count of bases not matched to a gene: 12. CDR3 sequence reads: CAISFTRGLAEGETQYF. CDR3 nucleotide sequence: TGTGCCATCAGTTTCACCCGGGGACTAGCGGAAGGAGAGACCCAGTACTTC.

This clone was picked up a small number of times. The chain recombines TRBV7-3 with TRBJ1-5; perhaps TRBD1 as D (5 bases). CDR1 SGHTA and CDR2 FQGTGA come from the germline V gene. This CDR3 contains 20 residues. Between the trimmed V and J ends, which lost 1 base and 0 bases, there was a span of 22 bases. The DNA of the CDR3 is TGTGCCAGCAGCTTAAATGAGACAGCCTCACAACAGTATAGCAATCAGCCCCAGCATTTT. This sequence encodes CASSLNETASQQYSNQPQHF.

This clone was observed a single time. This chain uses TRBV7-3 with TRBJ1-1; no clear D gene. The CDR3 spans 13 residues. V lost 0 bases and J 4 bases, leaving 6 bases between the germline ends. Germline lookup yields CDR1 SGHTA and CDR2 FQGTGA. The DNA for the CDR3 is TGTGCCAGCAGCTTAACGGAGAGCACTGAAGCTTTCTTT. Its translation is CASSLTESTEAFF.

The V and J genes are TRBV4-1 and TRBJ2-7; 7 bases are a match to TRBD2. The CDR3 runs 13 residues. CDR1 is MGHRA, CDR2 YSYEKL, per germline. V lost 1 base, J lost 6 bases, and 3 bases stayed unmatched. The CDR3 coding sequence is TGCGCCAGCAGCCAAGGGACTAGTTCCGAGCAGTACTTC. Its protein product is CASSQGTSSEQYF.

This clone showed up just a few times. The V call is TRBV2, the J call TRBJ1-6, with D possibly matching TRBD1 (6 bases). This CDR3 comprises 17 residues. Per germline, CDR1 SNHLY and CDR2 FYNNEI. V dropped 5 bases and J dropped 0 bases, with 14 bases sitting between them. The CDR3 reads CASSLGGQSSYNSPLHF. DNA for the CDR3: TGTGCCAGCAGTCTGGGGGGGCAAAGCTCCTATAATTCACCCCTCCACTTT. The full variable domain, rest sourced from reference TRBV2 and TRBJ1-6, is EPEVTQTPSHQVTQMGQEVILRCVPISNHLYFYWYRQILGQKVEFLVSFYNNEISEKSEIFDDQFSVERPDGSNFTLKIRSTKLEDSAMYFCASSLGGQSSYNSPLHFGNGTRLTVT.

The V call is TRBV5-6, the J call TRBJ1-1; D gene unclear. Trimming removed 4 bases from V and 1 base from J, with 11 bases in between. CDR3 length: 14 residues. Germline CDR1 SGHDT, CDR2 YYEEEE. The DNA of the CDR3 is TGTGCCAGCAGCCGATTACAGAGGAACACTGAAGCTTTCTTT. Translation: CASSRLQRNTEAFF.

This clone was detected only a few times. V usage is TRBV5-4 and J usage is TRBJ1-2, with D hard to call. The CDR3 is 14 residues long. V lost 1 base and J 4 bases, leaving 11 bases between the germline ends. Germline CDR1 is SGHNT and CDR2 is YYREEE (reference sequence). CDR3: CASSLYSEIYGYTF. In DNA, the CDR3 is TGTGCCAGCAGCTTGTACAGTGAGATCTATGGCTACACCTTC.

This clone was counted a few times. This chain joins TRBV7-6 and TRBJ2-6; no reliable D call. Germline V gives CDR1 SGHVS, CDR2 FNYEAQ. Trimming took 6 bases from V and 1 from J, leaving 4 bases between them. CDR3 length equals 13 residues. CDR3 in DNA: TGTGCCAGCAGTCAATCTGGGGCCAACGTCCTGACTTTC. Translated, it gives CASSQSGANVLTF.

This clone was recorded only once. The chain employs TRBV4-2 and TRBJ2-1, with D perhaps TRBD2 (5 bases). The CDR3 spans 16 residues. With 2 bases removed from V and 2 bases from J, the gap between germline ends came to 13 bases. Germline V gene sequence: CDR1 LGHNA, CDR2 YNFKEQ. The CDR3 bases are TGTGCCAGCAGCCAAAGCTACGGGAACCCCTACAATGAGCAGTTCTTC. It encodes CASSQSYGNPYNEQFF.

The chain recombines TRBV6-5 with TRBJ2-5; tentatively, D is TRBD1 (6 bases). The assigned J gene may be wrong: the sequence end matches TRBJ2-7 better. Germline CDR1 reads MNHEY; CDR2 reads SVGAGI. The length of the CDR3 is 14 residues. CDR3 region: CASSMETGTYEQYF. CDR3 bases: TGTGCCAGCAGTATGGAGACAGGCACCTACGAGCAGTACTTC.

V usage is TRBV29-1 and J usage is TRBJ1-1; 8 nucleotides match TRBD1. The V gene end was trimmed by 1 base and the J gene end by 0 bases; junction bases not matched to a gene: 10. CDR3 length: 17 amino acids. Per germline, CDR1 SQVTM and CDR2 ANQGSEA. CDR3 bases: TGCAGCGTTGAAGGAGGACAGGGACGGGCCGTGAACACTGAAGCTTTCTTT. Translation gives CSVEGGQGRAVNTEAFF.

The V call is TRBV5-6, the J call TRBJ2-5, with 8 bases matching TRBD2. CDR1 is SGHDT and CDR2 is YYEEEE in the germline V gene. J lost 5 bases, V lost 0 bases, and 9 bases had no gene match. This CDR3 is 16 amino acids long. Written as DNA, the CDR3 is TGTGCCAGCAGCTTGGAAGTGGGACTAGAGGTGGAGACCCAGTACTTC. Amino acids: CASSLEVGLEVETQYF.

The chain joins TRBV11-3 to TRBJ1-3; TRBD1 matches at 7 bases. The trim removed 5 bases at V and 0 bases at J, leaving 10 bases unmatched. This CDR3 has 17 residues. CDR1 is SGHNT and CDR2 is YENEEA in the germline V gene. CDR3 sequence: CASSQITGANSGNTIYF. CDR3 DNA: TGTGCCAGCAGCCAAATAACAGGGGCTAACTCTGGAAACACCATATATTTT.

The rearrangement links TRBV6-5 to TRBJ2-7, with 7 bases lining up with TRBD2. V lost 6 bases, J lost 5 bases, and 10 bases stayed unmatched. The germline CDR1 and CDR2 sequences are MNHEY and SVGAGI. The CDR3 spans 14 residues. CDR3 sequence (DNA): TGTGCCAGCAGCTACGGGGTAGCGGGCGACGAGCAGTACTTC. This translates into CASSYGVAGDEQYF.

This chain uses TRBV11-2 with TRBJ2-7; 10 bases map to TRBD2. V was pared by 1 base and J by 0 bases, with 3 bases of the junction left unmatched. Germline CDR1 SGHAT, CDR2 FQNNGV. The CDR3 is made up of 16 amino acids. The CDR3 sequence: CASSLAPSGSSYEQYF. CDR3 nucleotide sequence: TGTGCCAGCAGCTTAGCGCCTAGCGGGAGCTCCTACGAGCAGTACTTC.